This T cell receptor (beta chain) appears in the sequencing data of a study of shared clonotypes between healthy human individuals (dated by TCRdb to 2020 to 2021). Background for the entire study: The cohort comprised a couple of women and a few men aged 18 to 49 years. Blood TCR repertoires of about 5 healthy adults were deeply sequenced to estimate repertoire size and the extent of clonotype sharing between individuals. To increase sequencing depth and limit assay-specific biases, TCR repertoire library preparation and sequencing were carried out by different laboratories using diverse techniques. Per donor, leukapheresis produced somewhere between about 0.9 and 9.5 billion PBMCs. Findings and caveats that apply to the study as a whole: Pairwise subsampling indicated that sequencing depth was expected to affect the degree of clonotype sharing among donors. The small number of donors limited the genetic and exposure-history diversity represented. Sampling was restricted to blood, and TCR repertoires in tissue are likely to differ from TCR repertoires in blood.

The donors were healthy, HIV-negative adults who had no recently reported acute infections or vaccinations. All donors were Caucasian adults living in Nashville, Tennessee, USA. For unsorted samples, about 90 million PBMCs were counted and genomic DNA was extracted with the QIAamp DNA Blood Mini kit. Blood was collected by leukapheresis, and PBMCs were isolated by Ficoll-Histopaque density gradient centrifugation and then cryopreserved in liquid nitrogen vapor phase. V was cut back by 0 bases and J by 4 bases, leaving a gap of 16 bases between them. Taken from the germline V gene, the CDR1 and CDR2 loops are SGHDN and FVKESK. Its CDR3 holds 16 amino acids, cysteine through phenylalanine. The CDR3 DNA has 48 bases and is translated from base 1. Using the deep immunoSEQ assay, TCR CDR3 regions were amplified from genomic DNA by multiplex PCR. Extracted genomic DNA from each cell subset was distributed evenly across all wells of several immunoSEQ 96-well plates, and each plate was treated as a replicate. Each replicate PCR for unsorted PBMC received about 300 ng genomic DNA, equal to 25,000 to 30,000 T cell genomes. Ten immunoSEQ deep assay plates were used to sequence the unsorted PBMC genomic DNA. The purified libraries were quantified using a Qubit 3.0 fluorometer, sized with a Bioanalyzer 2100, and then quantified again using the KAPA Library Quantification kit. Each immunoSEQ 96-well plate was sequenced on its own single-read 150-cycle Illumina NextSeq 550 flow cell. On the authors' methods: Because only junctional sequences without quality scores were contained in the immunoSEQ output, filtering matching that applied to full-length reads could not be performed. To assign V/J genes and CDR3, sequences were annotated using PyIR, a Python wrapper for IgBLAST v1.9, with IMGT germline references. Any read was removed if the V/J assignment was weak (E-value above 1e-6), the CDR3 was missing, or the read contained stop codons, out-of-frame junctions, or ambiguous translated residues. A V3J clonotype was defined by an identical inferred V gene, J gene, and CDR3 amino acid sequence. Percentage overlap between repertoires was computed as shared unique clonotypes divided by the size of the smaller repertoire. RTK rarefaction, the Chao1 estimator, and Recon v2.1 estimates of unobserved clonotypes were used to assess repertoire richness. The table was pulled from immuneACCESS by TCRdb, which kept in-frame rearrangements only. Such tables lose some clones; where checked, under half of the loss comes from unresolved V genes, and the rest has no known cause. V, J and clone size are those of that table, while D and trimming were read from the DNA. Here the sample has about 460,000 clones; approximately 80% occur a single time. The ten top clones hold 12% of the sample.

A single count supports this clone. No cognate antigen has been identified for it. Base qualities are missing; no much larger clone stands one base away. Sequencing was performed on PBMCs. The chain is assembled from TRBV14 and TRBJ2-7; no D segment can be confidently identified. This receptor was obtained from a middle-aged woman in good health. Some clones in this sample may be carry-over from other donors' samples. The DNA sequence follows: TGTGCCAGCAGCCAAGATAGGTTCGCAGGAACTTACGAGCAGTACTTC. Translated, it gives CASSQDRFAGTYEQYF. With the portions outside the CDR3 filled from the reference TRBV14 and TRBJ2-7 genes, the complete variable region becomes EAGVTQFPSHSVIEKGQTVTLRCDPISGHDNLYWYRRVMGKEIKFLLHFVKESKQDESGMPNNRFLAERTGGTYSTLKVQPAELEDSGVYFCASSQDRFAGTYEQYFGPGTRLTVT.